This TCR beta chain was captured by sequencing in a study of naive CD8 T cells in extremely preterm neonates. Findings and caveats of the study: Compared with all age groups, preterm neonates showed less repertoire richness. Preterm infants showed shorter CDR3s, fewer N additions and less trimming than older groups. Shared CDR3 nucleotide sequences: preterm about 2.8%, term roughly 0.44%, children about 0.03%, adults 0.01%.

About this clone itself: Antigen specificity is unknown.

Extremely preterm births at roughly 22-28 weeks of gestation supplied the samples. The length of the CDR3 is 16 residues. The germline CDR1 and CDR2 sequences are SGHRS and YFSETQ. With V trimmed by 2 bases and J by 0 bases, 2 bases remained unmatched. Sequencing used immunoSEQ multiplex PCR; TCRdb keeps in-frame clones, though not all of them. Here the sample spans 20,000 or so clones, 88% being singletons. The chain joins TRBV5-1 to TRBJ2-5, with 12 bases identical to TRBD2. This sequence originates from a boy who was born preterm. Sequenced material: naive CD8+ T cells from cord blood. The CDR3 loop is CASSLTSGGYQETQYF. The CDR3 DNA is TGCGCCAGCAGCTTAACTAGCGGGGGGTACCAAGAGACCCAGTACTTC.